The 25 T cell receptor beta chains given below trace back to one sample, sequenced in a study of response to subunit inactivated influenza vaccine. Via MiXCR, TCRdb re-called the RT-PCR reads, giving one row per CDR3 protein. Here the sample spans about 650,000 distinct CDR3 sequences, 12% to 15% being singletons. The sample was PBMCs from blood, taken less than 15 days before vaccination. The receptors shown here come from a middle-aged man who received an inactivated influenza vaccine.

The chain carries TRBV6-1 and TRBJ2-7, with D perhaps TRBD1 (5 bases). Germline V CDR1 and CDR2: MNHNS, SASEGT. The CDR3 spans 15 residues. V lost 1 base and J 3 bases, leaving 13 bases between the germline ends. CDR3 residues: CASSEGTRILYEQYF. The CDR3 DNA reads as TGTGCCAGCAGTGAAGGGACAAGGATCCTCTACGAGCAGTACTTC.

The chain joins TRBV18 to TRBJ2-7; TRBD2 matches at 7 bases. Losses at the gene ends were 3 bases for V and 4 bases for J; bases not matched to a gene: 6. The CDR3 spans 14 residues. Looked up from germline, CDR1 is KGHSH and CDR2 is LQKENI. CDR3 nucleotide sequence: TGTGCCAGCTCACCTCGGGGGAGGGAGTACGAGCAGTACTTC. This sequence encodes CASSPRGREYEQYF.

This chain connects TRBV20-1 to TRBJ2-7; 9 nucleotides align to TRBD2. This CDR3 has 14 amino acids. Germline lookup yields CDR1 DFQATT and CDR2 SNEGSKA (reference sequence). The V gene end was trimmed by 3 bases and the J gene end by 5 bases; junction bases not matched to a gene: 8. CDR3 bases: TGCAGTGCTAGGTCGAGCGGGGGGATAAACGAGCAGTACTTC. Its translation: CSARSSGGINEQYF.

This clonotype was recorded a few times. J is TRBJ2-2 and V is TRBV7-9; 8 positions agree with TRBD2. The CDR3 consists of 16 residues. The germline V gene has CDR1 SEHNR and CDR2 FQNEAQ (reference sequence). Losses at the gene ends were 6 bases for V and 0 bases for J; bases not matched to a gene: 6. CDR3 in amino acids: CASSPSGGSNTGELFF. The CDR3 coding sequence is TGTGCCAGCAGTCCCAGCGGGGGATCGAACACCGGGGAGCTGTTTTTT.

This clonotype was seen at least ten times. Here the CDR3 DNA reads TGTGCCAGCAGCGTAGGTGGTAGCGGGAGTCCCTACGAGCAGTACTTC. Translation: CASSVGGSGSPYEQYF. J is TRBJ2-7 and V is TRBV9; TRBD2 agrees at 9 bases. Germline CDR1 reads SGDLS; CDR2 reads YYNGEE. The CDR3 is 16 amino acids. Unmatched junction bases numbered 6, after V lost 0 bases and J lost 2 bases.

The table lists this clonotype with a few counts. The chain employs TRBV4-3 and TRBJ2-6; no definite D call. The CDR3 contains 17 residues. The V end was cut by 1 base, the J end by 4 bases, with 14 bases between. The germline gives CDR1 LGHNA, CDR2 YSLEER. CDR3 amino acids: CASSQAPQVSGANVLTF. The CDR3 DNA is TGCGCCAGCAGCCAAGCACCCCAGGTTTCCGGGGCCAACGTCCTGACTTTC.

A remark on this clonotype: Its ends do not fully match the called genes, so a read error is possible. The chain carries TRBV20-1 and TRBJ2-2; 11 bases are shared with TRBD2. Germline values: CDR1 DFQATT, CDR2 SNEGSKA (reference sequence). This CDR3 is 17 amino acids long. CDR3 amino acids: CSARGTSGTANTGELFF. CDR3 nucleotides: TGCAGTGCCAGAGGGACTAGCGGAACCGCGAACACCGGGGAGCTGTTTTTT.

The sample holds many counts of this clonotype. The gene calls are TRBV27 and TRBJ1-4; D gene ambiguous. CDR3 length: 15 amino acids. Germline CDR1 and CDR2: MNHEY and SMNVEV (reference sequence). V was shortened by 3 bases and J by 2 bases, with 10 bases between the two germline ends. The CDR3 spells CASSFGGPTNEKLFF. CDR3 bases: TGTGCCAGCAGTTTCGGCGGACCTACTAATGAAAAACTGTTTTTT.

This clonotype was recorded a few times. The chain uses TRBV7-8 and TRBJ2-7, with D perhaps matching TRBD2 (7 bases). The V and J ends lost 6 bases and 0 bases respectively, with 18 bases between them. There are 16 residues in the CDR3. Germline V gene data show CDR1 as SGHVS and CDR2 as FQNEAQ. Here the CDR3 reads CASSWRGGPSSYEQYF. DNA of the CDR3: TGTGCCAGCAGTTGGAGGGGGGGCCCGAGCTCCTACGAGCAGTACTTC.

The CDR3: CASSQGTGGSNEQFF. The DNA for the CDR3 is TGTGCCAGCAGCCAAGGGACAGGGGGCTCAAATGAGCAGTTCTTC. The V call is TRBV3-1, the J call TRBJ2-1; 11 nucleotides match TRBD1. Germline CDR1 LGHDT, CDR2 YNNKEL (reference sequence). Trimming cost V 1 base and J 7 bases; bases outside gene matches: 3. The CDR3 spans 15 residues.

This clonotype has only a few counts. The genes are TRBV5-5 and TRBJ1-5; D remains unclear. Between the trimmed V and J ends, which lost 0 bases and 4 bases, there was a span of 5 bases. In germline, CDR1 is SGHKS, CDR2 YYEKEE (reference sequence). This CDR3 region has 13 residues. CDR3 residues: CASSLVPNQPQHF. Written as DNA, the CDR3 is TGTGCCAGCAGCTTGGTACCAAATCAGCCCCAGCATTTT. Combining the CDR3 with reference TRBV5-5 and TRBJ1-5 gives the whole variable domain DAGVTQSPTHLIKTRGQQVTLRCSPISGHKSVSWYQQVLGQGPQFIFQYYEKEERGRGNFPDRFSARQFPNYSSELNVNALLLGDSALYLCASSLVPNQPQHFGDGTRLSIL.

The chain links TRBV6-2 or TRBV6-3 to TRBJ2-4, with TRBD1 matching 8 bases. Trimming at V came to 6 bases and at J to 6 bases, leaving 7 bases not matched to a gene. Germline assignment: CDR1 MNHEY and CDR2 SVGEGT. This CDR3 contains 14 residues. The CDR3 nucleotides read TGTGCCAGCAGCAGGGGGCTCTTTGGAAACATTCAGTACTTC. Translation gives CASSRGLFGNIQYF.

The chain has TRBV20-1 and TRBJ2-1; 10 bases match TRBD2. Germline V gives CDR1 DFQATT, CDR2 SNEGSKA (reference sequence). The length of the CDR3 is 17 residues. J lost 0 bases, V lost 6 bases, and 11 bases had no gene match. As DNA, the CDR3 is TGCAGTGCCCCGGGGGGAGCGGGAGGGCGCTCCTACAATGAGCAGTTCTTC. Amino acid sequence: CSAPGGAGGRSYNEQFF.

This rearrangement joins TRBV4-1 to TRBJ1-4, with 8 bases aligning to TRBD1. CDR3 length: 15 residues. CDR1 is MGHRA, CDR2 YSYEKL, per germline. V dropped 5 bases and J dropped 8; count of bases not matched to a gene: 10. The DNA for the CDR3 is TGCGCCAGCAGCGGACGACAGGGGCTGGGAGAAAAACTGTTTTTT. It yields the protein CASSGRQGLGEKLFF.

This clonotype was found a few times. J is TRBJ2-7 and V is TRBV11-2, with a tentative D call TRBD1 (6 bases). Between the trimmed V and J ends, which lost 0 bases and 7 bases, there was a span of 16 bases. The CDR3 is 15 residues long. The V gene's germline CDR1 is SGHAT and CDR2 FQNNGV. DNA of the CDR3: TGTGCCAGCAGCTTAGATCCGCAGGGAAGGGGGGAGCAGTACTTC. It specifies CASSLDPQGRGEQYF.

This clonotype was detected a few times. The chain uses TRBV7-9 and TRBJ2-7, with TRBD1 identical over 10 bases. Trimming removed 6 bases from V and 5 bases from J; junction bases left unmatched: 10. CDR3 length: 15 amino acids. Germline assignment: CDR1 SEHNR and CDR2 FQNEAQ (reference sequence). The CDR3 nucleotides are TGTGCCAGCAGGAAATCGGGACAGGGGACCCACGAGCAGTACTTC. Its protein product is CASRKSGQGTHEQYF.

The chain recombines TRBV7-9 with TRBJ2-2; perhaps TRBD2 as D (6 bases). This CDR3 has 15 amino acids. The V gene lost 5 bases and the J gene lost 3 bases, with 13 bases spanning the gap. Germline assignment: CDR1 SEHNR and CDR2 FQNEAQ (reference sequence). This CDR3 reads CASSRGGGDTGELFF. CDR3 DNA: TGTGCCAGCAGCCGAGGAGGCGGGGACACCGGGGAGCTGTTTTTT.

The chain has TRBV5-6 and TRBJ2-1; 7 bases fit TRBD1. CDR1 and CDR2 (germline): SGHDT, YYEEEE. This CDR3 spans 11 amino acids. Unmatched junction bases numbered 4, after V lost 4 bases and J lost 12 bases. CDR3 sequence reads: CASSVTGLQFF. The CDR3, as DNA: TGTGCCAGCAGCGTGACAGGGTTGCAGTTCTTC.

The chain combines TRBV18 with TRBJ2-2; no reliable D call. V gave up 2 bases and J gave up 1 base, with 14 bases separating them. The CDR3 has 17 residues. Germline V gene sequence: CDR1 KGHSH, CDR2 LQKENI. CDR3 region: CASSPGLRSLNTGELFF. In DNA, the CDR3 is TGTGCCAGCTCACCAGGGTTGAGGTCCCTGAACACCGGGGAGCTGTTTTTT.

In this sample, this clonotype turned up a few times. The V call is TRBV10-3, the J call TRBJ2-1; TRBD2 agrees at 8 bases. The CDR3 consists of 14 residues. From germline, CDR1 is ENHRY and CDR2 SYGVKD. Germline trimming cut 7 bases from V and 10 bases from J; bases unmatched to any gene: 12. CDR3 sequence: CAITQRTGGGEQFF. CDR3 DNA sequence: TGTGCCATCACTCAGAGGACGGGAGGGGGAGAGCAGTTCTTC.

The chain couples TRBV10-3 to TRBJ2-1, with 8 bases matching TRBD2. After removal of 6 bases from V and 3 bases from J, the junction contained 4 bases not matched to a gene. Germline V lookup: CDR1 ENHRY, CDR2 SYGVKD. The CDR3 is made up of 14 amino acids. The CDR3 is CAISQREFYNEQFF. DNA for the CDR3: TGTGCCATCAGCCAGCGGGAGTTCTACAATGAGCAGTTCTTC.

This clonotype was observed a handful of times. The V call is TRBV10-3, the J call TRBJ2-2, with TRBD1 matching 9 bases. Per germline, CDR1 ENHRY and CDR2 SYGVKD. The CDR3 contains 17 residues. V lost 2 bases to trimming and J lost 2 bases; unmatched junction nucleotides: 6. Here the CDR3 DNA reads TGTGCCATCAGTGAGGGGACAGGGAGAAGAAACACCGGGGAGCTGTTTTTT. Residues: CAISEGTGRRNTGELFF.

The rearrangement uses TRBV10-3 and TRBJ2-2, with 9 bases aligning to TRBD1. Trimming took 7 bases from V and 1 from J; bases not matched to a gene: 4. Germline CDR1 is ENHRY and CDR2 is SYGVKD. This CDR3 has 15 residues. The CDR3 DNA follows: TGTGCCATCACCCCGGGACAGGGGAACACCGGGGAGCTGTTTTTT. Translated, it gives CAITPGQGNTGELFF.

The chain links TRBV12-3 or TRBV12-4 to TRBJ1-2, with 10 bases identical to TRBD1. V dropped 7 bases and J dropped 6; count of bases not matched to a gene: 11. The CDR3 contains 15 residues. CDR3 bases: TGTGCCAGCACCTCCCTCCGGGACAGGGGTGATGGCTACACCTTC. This encodes CASTSLRDRGDGYTF.

This clonotype was counted only a few times. The chain joins TRBV6-1 to TRBJ2-7; 8 bases are shared with TRBD1. Germline trimming cut 6 bases from V and 2 bases from J; bases unmatched to any gene: 9. Germline V gene data show CDR1 as MNHNS and CDR2 as SASEGT. This CDR3 spans 15 amino acids. The chain's CDR3 is CASSPAPTGAYEQYF. The CDR3 DNA follows: TGTGCCAGCAGCCCCGCACCGACAGGGGCCTACGAGCAGTACTTC.